The 6 T cell receptor beta chains listed next were all sequenced from one sample in a study of blood T cell repertoires in COVID-19. Data came from immunoSEQ multiplex PCR; TCRdb stores just in-frame clones and leaves some out. The profile covers approximately 160,000 clones, with 90% appearing a single time and 0.5% to 0.65% taken by the ten largest. Sequenced sample: peripheral blood. Receptor source: a man aged 50 or older with acute or convalescent COVID-19.

The chain carries TRBV19 and TRBJ2-7; 8 bases agree with TRBD2. Trimming cost V 5 bases and J 2 bases; bases outside gene matches: 8. The CDR3 totals 15 residues. Germline lookup yields CDR1 LNHDA and CDR2 SQIVND (reference sequence). CDR3 loop: CASSPRTGLAYEQYF. The CDR3 DNA reads as TGTGCCAGTAGTCCAAGGACGGGACTAGCCTACGAGCAGTACTTC.

J is TRBJ2-7 and V is TRBV7-8; TRBD1 agrees at 10 bases. Per germline, CDR1 SGHVS and CDR2 FQNEAQ. This CDR3 is 14 amino acids long. V gave up 3 bases and J gave up 4 bases; unmatched junction bases: 3. CDR3 DNA sequence: TGTGCCAGCAGCTTCCGGGACAGGGGATACGAGCAGTACTTC. It specifies CASSFRDRGYEQYF.

The V gene is TRBV7-6, the J gene TRBJ1-5; D gene uncertain. The CDR3 runs to 13 residues. From germline, CDR1 is SGHVS and CDR2 FNYEAQ. The V gene lost 0 bases and the J gene lost 5 bases, with 5 bases spanning the gap. The CDR3 spells CASSLALDQPQHF. DNA of the CDR3: TGTGCCAGCAGCTTAGCCTTAGATCAGCCCCAGCATTTT.

This clone was recorded once. DNA of the CDR3: TGTGCCAGCAGCTCTAGCGGGGGGGCCTTTTACAATGAGCAGTTCTTC. This encodes CASSSSGGAFYNEQFF. The rearrangement links TRBV7-3 to TRBJ2-1; 12 bases agree with TRBD2. V lost 4 bases to trimming and J lost 4 bases; unmatched junction nucleotides: 5. The germline V gene encodes CDR1 SGHTA and CDR2 FQGTGA. CDR3 size: 16 residues. Using reference TRBV7-3 and TRBJ2-1 for the parts outside the CDR3, the full variable domain is GAGVSQTPSNKVTEKGKYVELRCDPISGHTALYWYRQSLGQGPEFLIYFQGTGAADDSGLPNDRFFAVRPEGSVSTLKIQRTERGDSAVYLCASSSSGGAFYNEQFFGPGTRLTVL.

The CDR3 protein is CASRGLAGAQYF. The CDR3 DNA reads as TGTGCCAGCAGGGGCCTAGCGGGTGCGCAGTATTTT. This sequence joins TRBV12-3 or TRBV12-4 and TRBJ2-3, with 8 bases matching TRBD2. The length of the CDR3 is 12 residues. The J segment lost 10 bases and the V segment lost 6 bases, leaving 6 bases of the junction unmatched.

Concerning this clone itself: This CDR3 is also generated by other DNA sequences in the sample. The chain employs TRBV12-3 or TRBV12-4 and TRBJ1-2; no firm D call. This CDR3 has 13 amino acids. V was pared by 1 base and J by 2 bases, with 5 bases between. As DNA, the CDR3 is TGTGCCAGCAGTTTAGGTCAGAACTATGGCTACACCTTC. It translates to CASSLGQNYGYTF.